The clone carrying this T cell receptor beta chain came up once. The data were obtained in a study of blood T cell repertoires in COVID-19. Study-wide background: Some COVID-19 samples were acute and others convalescent; all came from the United States, Italy and Spain. Sources were T cells, B-cell-depleted T cells, or PBMCs; the material itself was cDNA or gDNA.

V was clipped by 9 bases and J by 6 bases; unmatched bases: 9. Germline lookup yields CDR1 KGHDR and CDR2 SFDVKD. This CDR3 contains 13 residues. Seattle cases were enrolled at active infection and followed longitudinally. As processed by the authors: Amplified reference gene primers provided the basis for estimating nucleated cell counts. Assay used: immunoSEQ multiplex PCR; TCRdb lists only in-frame clones, some missing. V and J calls and clone size are as listed in that table; D and trimming were resolved from the DNA. The table includes roughly 130,000 clones, about 76% detected once. The chain employs TRBV24-1 and TRBJ1-2, with 7 bases aligning to TRBD1. The origin of this receptor is a woman in her 70s with COVID-19, enrolled during active disease. Sequences were obtained from peripheral blood. CDR3 bases: TGTGCCACCGCCCGGGACAGCGTTGATGGCTACACCTTC. Its translation: CATARDSVDGYTF.